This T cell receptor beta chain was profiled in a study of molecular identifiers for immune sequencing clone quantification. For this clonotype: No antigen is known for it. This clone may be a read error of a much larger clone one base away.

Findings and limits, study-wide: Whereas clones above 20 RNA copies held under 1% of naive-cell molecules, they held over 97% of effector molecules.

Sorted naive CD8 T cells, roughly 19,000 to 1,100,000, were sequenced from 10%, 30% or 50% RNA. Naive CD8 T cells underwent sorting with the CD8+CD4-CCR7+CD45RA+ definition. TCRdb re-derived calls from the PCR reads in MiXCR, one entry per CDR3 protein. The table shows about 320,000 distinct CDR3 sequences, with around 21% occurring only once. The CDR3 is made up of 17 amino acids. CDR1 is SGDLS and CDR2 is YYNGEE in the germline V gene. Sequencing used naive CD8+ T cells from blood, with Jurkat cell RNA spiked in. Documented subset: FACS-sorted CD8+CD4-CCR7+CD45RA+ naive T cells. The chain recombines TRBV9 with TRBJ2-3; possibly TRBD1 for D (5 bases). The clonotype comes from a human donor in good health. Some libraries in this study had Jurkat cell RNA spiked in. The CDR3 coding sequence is TGTGCCGGCAGCGTAGGACCGGACAAATCTAGCACAGATACGCAGTATTTT. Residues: CAGSVGPDKSSTDTQYF.